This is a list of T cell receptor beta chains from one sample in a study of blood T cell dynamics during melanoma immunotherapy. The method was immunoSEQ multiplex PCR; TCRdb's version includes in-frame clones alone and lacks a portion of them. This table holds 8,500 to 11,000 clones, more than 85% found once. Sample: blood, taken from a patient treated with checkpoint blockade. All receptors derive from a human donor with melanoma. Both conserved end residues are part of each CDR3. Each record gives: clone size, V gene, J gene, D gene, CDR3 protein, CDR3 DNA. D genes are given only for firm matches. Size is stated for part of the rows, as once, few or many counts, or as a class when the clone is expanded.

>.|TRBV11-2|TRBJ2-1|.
CASSLGGWTTNEQFF
TGTGCCAGCAGCCTTGGGGGGTGGACTACCAATGAGCAGTTCTTC
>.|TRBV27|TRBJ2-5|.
CASSAPGETQYF
TGTGCCAGCAGTGCTCCGGGGGAGACCCAGTACTTC
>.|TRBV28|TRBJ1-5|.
CASSSGTADQRAQHF
TGTGCCAGCAGTTCTGGGACGGCTGACCAACGGGCCCAGCATTTT
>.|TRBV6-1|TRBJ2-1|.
CASSDGWRHNEQFF
TGTGCCAGCAGCGACGGTTGGAGGCACAATGAGCAGTTCTTC
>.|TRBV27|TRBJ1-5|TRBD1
CASTPSGTGAQPQHF
TGTGCCAGCACTCCTTCCGGGACAGGAGCCCAGCCCCAGCATTTT
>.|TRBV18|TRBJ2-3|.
CASSPNADTQYF
TGTGCCAGCTCGCCGAACGCGGATACGCAGTATTTT
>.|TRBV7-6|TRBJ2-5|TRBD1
CASSSLGQGSETQYF
TGTGCCAGCAGCTCTCTGGGACAGGGGTCTGAGACCCAGTACTTC
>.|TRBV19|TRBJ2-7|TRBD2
CASSRGGDSYEQYF
TGTGCCAGTAGTAGGGGAGGGGACTCCTACGAGCAGTACTTC
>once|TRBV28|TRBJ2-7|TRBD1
CASSRQGYEQYF
TGTGCCAGCAGTCGACAGGGTTACGAGCAGTACTTC
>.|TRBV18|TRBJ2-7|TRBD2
CASSSPGLAGTYEQYF
TGTGCCAGCTCATCCCCCGGACTAGCGGGGACCTACGAGCAGTACTTC
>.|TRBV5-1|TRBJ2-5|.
CASSLSPGETQYF
TGCGCCAGCAGCTTGTCTCCCGGAGAGACCCAGTACTTC
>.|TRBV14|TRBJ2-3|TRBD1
CASSLRDSHTDTQYF
TGTGCCAGCAGCCTAAGGGACAGCCACACAGATACGCAGTATTTT
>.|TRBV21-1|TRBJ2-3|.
CASSPLNSSTDTQYF
TGTGCCAGCAGCCCATTAAATTCTAGCACAGATACGCAGTATTTT
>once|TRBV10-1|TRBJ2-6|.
CASSENRAIHNTQSGANVLTF
TGCGCCAGCAGTGAGAACAGGGCCATACACAATACCCAATCTGGGGCCAACGTCCTGACTTTC
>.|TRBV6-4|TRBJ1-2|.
CASSSSGSNNYGYTF
TGTGCCAGCAGTTCCTCCGGGTCGAACAACTATGGCTACACCTTC
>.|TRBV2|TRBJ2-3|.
CASIRLGDPASTDTQYF
TGTGCCAGCATCCGACTCGGGGACCCAGCTAGCACAGATACGCAGTATTTT
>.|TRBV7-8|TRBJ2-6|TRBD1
CASSFGLEGTASGANVLTF
TGTGCCAGCAGCTTTGGACTCGAGGGGACAGCCTCTGGGGCCAACGTCCTGACTTTC
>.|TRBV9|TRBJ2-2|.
CASSVDQNTGELFF
TGTGCCAGCAGCGTAGATCAGAACACCGGGGAGCTGTTTTTT
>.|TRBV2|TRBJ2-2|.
CASRAWGELFF
TGTGCCAGCAGGGCTTGGGGGGAGCTGTTTTTT
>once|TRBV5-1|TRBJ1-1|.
CASSRDRGTEAFF
TGCGCCAGCAGCAGGGACCGGGGCACTGAAGCTTTCTTT
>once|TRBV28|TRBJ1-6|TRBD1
CASIPSTGGTSYNSPLHF
TGTGCCAGCATACCCTCGACAGGGGGCACGTCCTATAATTCACCCCTCCACTTT
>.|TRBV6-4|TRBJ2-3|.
CASSDGTGASDTQYF
TGTGCCAGCAGTGACGGGACGGGAGCATCAGATACGCAGTATTTT
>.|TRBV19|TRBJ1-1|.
CASSPMGSDTEAFF
TGTGCCAGTAGTCCGATGGGGTCGGACACTGAAGCTTTCTTT
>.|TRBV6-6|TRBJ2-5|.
CASSYDGPQYF
TGTGCCAGCAGTTACGACGGTCCCCAGTACTTC
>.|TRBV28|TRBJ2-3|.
CASSLSAYQSTDTQYF
TGTGCCAGCAGTTTATCTGCCTACCAGTCCACAGATACGCAGTATTTT
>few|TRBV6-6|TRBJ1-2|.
CASSYSPGRANYGYTF
TGTGCCAGCAGTTACTCCCCGGGCAGGGCTAACTATGGCTACACCTTC
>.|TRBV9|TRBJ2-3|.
CASSVRGTSTDTQYF
TGTGCCAGCAGCGTAAGGGGAACTAGCACAGATACGCAGTATTTT
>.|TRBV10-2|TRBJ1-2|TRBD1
CASSGGTGHGYTF
TGCGCCAGCAGCGGAGGGACAGGGCACGGCTACACCTTC
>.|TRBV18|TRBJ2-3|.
CASSPPKRPLSTDTQYF
TGTGCCAGCTCACCACCGAAGAGGCCGCTATCCACAGATACGCAGTATTTT
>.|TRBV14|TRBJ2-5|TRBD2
CASSPRLAGGKETQYF
TGTGCCAGCAGCCCGCGACTAGCGGGCGGAAAAGAGACCCAGTACTTC
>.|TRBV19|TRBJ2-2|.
CASRNRETSNTGELFF
TGTGCCAGTAGGAACAGGGAAACCTCGAACACCGGGGAGCTGTTTTTT
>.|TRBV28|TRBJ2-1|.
CASSFNPAEQFF
TGTGCCAGCAGTTTTAACCCGGCTGAGCAGTTCTTC
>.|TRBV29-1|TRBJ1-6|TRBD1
CSVKTGARSPLHF
TGCAGCGTTAAAACAGGGGCGCGTTCACCCCTCCACTTT
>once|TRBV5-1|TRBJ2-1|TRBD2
CASSLGTSPSSEQFF
TGCGCCAGCAGCTTGGGGACTAGCCCTTCCAGCGAGCAGTTCTTC
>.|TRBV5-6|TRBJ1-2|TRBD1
CASSLRAPPGGPPNYGYTF
TGTGCCAGCAGCTTGAGGGCTCCGCCAGGGGGGCCACCAAACTATGGCTACACCTTC
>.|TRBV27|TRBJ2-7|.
CASGSTGFGGGEQYF
TGTGCCAGCGGATCGACAGGGTTCGGCGGGGGCGAGCAGTACTTC
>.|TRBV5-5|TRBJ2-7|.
CASSPASTGSGQYF
TGTGCCAGCAGCCCTGCTTCTACAGGGTCGGGGCAGTACTTC
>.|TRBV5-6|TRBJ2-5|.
CASSLIAATLSETQYF
TGTGCCAGCAGCTTAATAGCGGCGACGTTATCTGAGACCCAGTACTTC
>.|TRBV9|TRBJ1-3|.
CASSAGGAGKPIYF
TGTGCCAGCAGCGCGGGTGGGGCAGGGAAACCCATATATTTT
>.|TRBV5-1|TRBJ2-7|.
CASSLALPPYEQYF
TGCGCCAGCAGCTTGGCTCTACCTCCCTACGAGCAGTACTTC
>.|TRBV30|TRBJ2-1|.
CAWSITRGSEQFF
TGTGCCTGGAGTATAACAAGGGGTAGCGAGCAGTTCTTC
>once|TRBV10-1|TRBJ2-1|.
CASSADLFEQFF
TGCGCCAGCAGCGCTGACTTGTTTGAGCAGTTCTTC
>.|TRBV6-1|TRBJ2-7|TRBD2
CASSETSGSYEQYF
TGTGCCAGCAGTGAGACTAGCGGGAGCTACGAGCAGTACTTC
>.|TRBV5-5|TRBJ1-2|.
CASSLEWAAANYGYTF
TGTGCCAGCAGCTTGGAGTGGGCGGCCGCTAACTATGGCTACACCTTC
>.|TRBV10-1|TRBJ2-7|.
CASSFNRVTEQYF
TGCGCCAGCAGTTTCAACAGGGTAACCGAGCAGTACTTC
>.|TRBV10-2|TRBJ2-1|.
CASSETSREQFF
TGCGCCAGCAGTGAGACTAGCCGGGAGCAGTTCTTC
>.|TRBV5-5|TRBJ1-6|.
CASSLGQTDNSPLHF
TGTGCCAGCAGCTTGGGACAGACCGATAATTCACCCCTCCACTTT
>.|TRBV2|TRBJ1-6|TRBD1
CASTVPRDRGSPLHF
TGTGCCAGCACCGTACCAAGGGACAGGGGTTCACCCCTCCACTTT
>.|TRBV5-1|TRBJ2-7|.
CASSLWASYEQYF
TGCGCCAGCAGCTTGTGGGCATCCTACGAGCAGTACTTC
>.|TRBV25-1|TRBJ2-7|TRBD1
CASNPGQNSYEQYF
TGTGCCAGCAATCCGGGACAGAACTCCTACGAGCAGTACTTC